The TCR beta chain under discussion was sequenced for a study of blood T cell repertoires in COVID-19. Study-level background: Samples taken during acute and convalescent COVID-19 were collected in the United States, Italy and Spain. PBMCs, B-cell-depleted T cells, or T cells provided the cDNA or gDNA that made up the material.

With V trimmed by 3 bases and J by 9 bases, 16 bases remained unmatched. Germline V gene sequence: CDR1 MDHEN, CDR2 SYDVKM. This CDR3 has 17 residues. During active infection, Seattle patients enrolled and were then monitored through disease. Per the authors' pipeline: Amplification of reference gene primers was used by the study to estimate nucleated cell counts. Using immunoSEQ multiplex PCR, the repertoire was profiled, and TCRdb retains in-frame clones only, with some absent. Clonal size and the V and J genes are those of that table, whereas D and trimming came from the DNA. Here the sample spans 150,000 or so clones, approximately 85% being singletons. This clone showed up just a few times.

The chain joins TRBV28 to TRBJ2-1, with TRBD1 identical over 8 bases. The receptor's source is a woman in her sixties or seventies with COVID-19, enrolled during active disease. The specimen sequenced was peripheral blood. CDR3 region: CASSLGQVFSPMTEQFF. For the CDR3, the DNA is TGTGCCAGCAGTTTGGGACAGGTGTTCTCCCCAATGACTGAGCAGTTCTTC.